This TCR beta chain comes out of a study of T cells in localized non-small cell lung cancer. Broader study findings: Analysis by sequencing included only one tumor region, so heterogeneity remains possible. Blood T cell density predicted longer survival; adjacent-lung clonality, shorter. Uninvolved adjacent lung showed peak T cell clonality, exceeding tumor.

The germline V gene has CDR1 KGHSH and CDR2 LQKENI. This CDR3 comprises 15 residues. V was pared by 5 bases and J by 7 bases, with 7 bases of the junction left unmatched. TCRdb's table, derived via immunoSEQ multiplex PCR, lists solely in-frame clones and lacks some. Here the sample spans about 1,900 clones, around a fifth being singletons. Note on this clone: Its antigen is not identified.

The J gene is TRBJ2-2, the V gene TRBV18, with 10 bases fitting TRBD2. The sequenced sample was lung tumor tissue, obtained before any cancer treatment. This receptor was obtained from a woman between 35 and 70 years old with stage I lung adenocarcinoma. DNA of the CDR3: TGTGCCAGCTCAGCGGGACTAGCGAATCTCGGGGAGCTGTTTTTT. As protein: CASSAGLANLGELFF.